Listed here are 31 T cell receptor beta chains from one sample, sequenced in a study of blood T cell repertoires in COVID-19 (TCRdb year 2020). The library was produced with the immunoSEQ multiplex PCR assay. As stored in TCRdb, this immuneACCESS dataset retains in-frame rearrangements with V and J assigned. A fraction of the clones does not appear; measured against another copy, unresolved V genes explain less than half of the discrepancy, and the remainder lacks a known reason. The sample profile shows some 200,000 clones; 86% of them were found once. The ten top clones hold around 3.5% of the sample. Specimen: PBMCs or T cells enriched from blood (not recorded which). Source of these receptors: a woman between 35 and 50 years old with acute COVID-19.

The chain couples TRBV6-5 to TRBJ1-5; no firm D call. The CDR3 contains 15 residues. CDR1 and CDR2 (germline): MNHEY, SVGAGI. V was cut by 0 bases and J by 7 bases, with 13 bases left in between. The CDR3 sequence: CASSYSNPSGQPQHF. For the CDR3, the DNA is TGTGCCAGCAGTTACTCGAACCCCTCGGGGCAGCCCCAGCATTTT.

CDR3 sequence reads: CASSPPGQADTQYF. CDR3 sequence (DNA): TGTGCCAGCTCACCACCCGGACAGGCAGATACGCAGTATTTT. The V call is TRBV18, the J call TRBJ2-3, with TRBD1 matching over 7 bases. Trimming took 0 bases from V and 4 from J; bases not matched to a gene: 1. This CDR3 has 14 residues. Germline V gene lookup returns CDR1 KGHSH and CDR2 LQKENI.

The chain is built from TRBV19 and TRBJ1-5, with D tentatively TRBD1 (6 bases). Germline values: CDR1 LNHDA, CDR2 SQIVND (reference sequence). This CDR3 contains 15 residues. Trimming cost V 4 bases and J 0 bases, with 10 bases left between them. The CDR3 DNA sequence: TGTGCCAGTAGTACGGGACATTATAGCAATCAGCCCCAGCATTTT. Its protein is CASSTGHYSNQPQHF.

The chain employs TRBV11-2 and TRBJ2-5, with D maybe TRBD2 (6 bases). Between the trimmed V and J ends, which lost 4 bases and 4 bases, there was a span of 16 bases. Germline V gives CDR1 SGHAT, CDR2 FQNNGV. The CDR3 runs 15 residues. The chain's CDR3 is CASSYDRNSGETQYF. The CDR3 DNA is TGTGCCAGCAGCTATGACCGTAATAGCGGAGAGACCCAGTACTTC.

V usage is TRBV7-9 and J usage is TRBJ2-5; TRBD2 matches at 7 bases. This CDR3 comprises 14 residues. With V trimmed by 5 bases and J by 2 bases, 5 bases remained unmatched. Germline assignment: CDR1 SEHNR and CDR2 FQNEAQ (reference sequence). Here the CDR3 reads CASSPMREQETQYF. CDR3 bases: TGTGCCAGCAGCCCGATGCGGGAGCAAGAGACCCAGTACTTC.

On this clone itself: Other DNA sequences from this sample encode an identical CDR3 as well. The CDR3 sequence is CASSFGQEGGYTF. The CDR3 bases are TGTGCCAGCAGTTTCGGACAGGAGGGTGGCTACACCTTC. The chain uses TRBV7-9 and TRBJ1-2; 7 bases match TRBD1. The CDR3 sequence is 13 residues long. CDR1 and CDR2 (germline): SEHNR, FQNEAQ (reference sequence). The J segment lost 7 bases and the V segment lost 6 bases, leaving 8 bases of the junction unmatched.

The chain couples TRBV6-2 or TRBV6-3 to TRBJ2-7; 10 bases fit TRBD2. The J segment lost 2 bases and the V segment lost 4 bases, leaving 5 bases of the junction unmatched. Germline assignment: CDR1 MNHEY and CDR2 SVGEGT. The CDR3 has 15 amino acids. The CDR3 nucleotides read TGTGCCAGCAGTTCGGCAACTAGCGGGGCCTACGAGCAGTACTTC. Translating it yields CASSSATSGAYEQYF.

On this clone itself: This sample also contains other DNA sequences that code for the same CDR3. The chain uses TRBV18 and TRBJ1-4; D is undetermined. The CDR3 length is 13 residues. CDR1 and CDR2 (germline): KGHSH, LQKENI. V lost 2 bases and J 7 bases, leaving 8 bases between the germline ends. The DNA for the CDR3 is TGTGCCAGCTCACCAGGGCAGTCTGAAAAACTGTTTTTT. It is translated as CASSPGQSEKLFF.

This clone has a single count. The chain is built from TRBV5-1 and TRBJ1-1; D gene uncertain. This CDR3 has 13 residues. Trimming shortened V by 3 bases and J by 0 bases, and 6 bases separated the two germline ends. Germline loops: CDR1 SGHRS, CDR2 YFSETQ. CDR3 loop: CASSSTLNTEAFF. DNA for the CDR3: TGCGCCAGCAGCTCAACACTGAACACTGAAGCTTTCTTT.

V and J are TRBV27 and TRBJ2-2, with D perhaps matching TRBD1 (6 bases). V gave up 5 bases and J gave up 4 bases, with 23 bases separating them. Looked up from germline, CDR1 is MNHEY and CDR2 is SMNVEV (reference sequence). The CDR3 sequence is 18 residues long. Written as DNA, the CDR3 is TGTGCCAGCAGTCTGGTGGTTCGGGACACCCTCTTCACCGGGGAGCTGTTTTTT. Amino acids: CASSLVVRDTLFTGELFF.

The V call is TRBV6-6, the J call TRBJ1-1; D gene unclear. Trimming removed 7 bases from V and 8 bases from J, with 11 bases in between. Germline loops: CDR1 MNHNY, CDR2 SVGAGI (reference sequence). This CDR3 is built from 11 residues. The CDR3 DNA reads TGTGCCAGCATCACGCCGCGGGAAGCTTTCTTT. Amino acid sequence: CASITPREAFF.

The chain links TRBV15 to TRBJ2-1, with D hard to call. V shed 0 bases and J shed 0 bases, with 6 bases lying between them. The germline CDR1 and CDR2 sequences are LNHNV and YYDKDF (reference sequence). CDR3 length: 15 amino acids. DNA for the CDR3: TGTGCCACCAGCAGAGATAGGAGCTCCTACAATGAGCAGTTCTTC. Protein: CATSRDRSSYNEQFF. The whole variable domain, remainder taken from reference TRBV15 and TRBJ2-1, is DAMVIQNPRYQVTQFGKPVTLSCSQTLNHNVMYWYQQKSSQAPKLLFHYYDKDFNNEADTPDNFQSRRPNTSFCFLDIRSPGLGDTAMYLCATSRDRSSYNEQFFGPGTRLTVL.

This clone was detected only a few times. The chain is built from TRBV7-9 and TRBJ1-2, with D perhaps TRBD1 (6 bases). V was clipped by 5 bases and J by 1 base, with 14 bases between them. The CDR3 totals 15 residues. CDR1 SEHNR and CDR2 FQNEAQ come from the germline V gene (reference sequence). This CDR3 is CASSASTGINYGYTF. The DNA for the CDR3 is TGTGCCAGCAGCGCCTCAACAGGGATTAACTATGGCTACACCTTC.

V is TRBV7-2 and J is TRBJ1-2; D remains ambiguous. The CDR3 contains 17 residues. The V gene lost 5 bases and the J gene lost 4 bases, with 23 bases spanning the gap. The V gene's germline CDR1 is SGHTA and CDR2 FQGNSA. CDR3: CASSQTGRGLGSYGYTF. The CDR3 region has the DNA TGTGCCAGCAGCCAAACCGGAAGAGGGCTCGGGAGCTATGGCTACACCTTC.

The chain recombines TRBV6-5 with TRBJ1-2, with TRBD1 matching over 12 bases. Unmatched junction bases numbered 8, after V lost 8 bases and J lost 7 bases. There are 14 residues in the CDR3. Germline V gene data show CDR1 as MNHEY and CDR2 as SVGAGI. The CDR3: CASRGDRGPGGYTF. The DNA of the CDR3 is TGTGCCAGCCGCGGGGACAGGGGGCCTGGTGGCTACACCTTC.

This sequence joins TRBV23-1 and TRBJ1-1; no definite D call. TRBV23-1 is identified as an open reading frame with a role that is uncertain. The CDR3 length is 17 residues. Deletions cut 3 bases from V and 5 bases from J, with 22 bases between. This CDR3 is CASSQPFRLQEETEAFF. CDR3 nucleotide sequence: TGCGCCAGCAGTCAGCCCTTCAGGCTCCAGGAAGAGACTGAAGCTTTCTTT.

The chain has TRBV18 and TRBJ2-6; 7 positions match TRBD1. Trimming removed 1 base from V and 0 bases from J; junction bases left unmatched: 6. This CDR3 is 18 amino acids long. Germline lookup yields CDR1 KGHSH and CDR2 LQKENI. Written as DNA, the CDR3 is TGTGCCAGCTCACCACTCGGAAACAGGGGCTCTGGGGCCAACGTCCTGACTTTC. The encoded protein is CASSPLGNRGSGANVLTF.

The chain has TRBV7-2 and TRBJ2-5; TRBD2 aligns across 13 bases. The germline V gene has CDR1 SGHTA and CDR2 FQGNSA. Germline trimming cut 5 bases from V and 2 bases from J; bases unmatched to any gene: 11. This CDR3 has 18 residues. Here the CDR3 reads CASSLGLAGIWKQETQYF. The DNA for the CDR3 is TGTGCCAGCAGCCTGGGACTAGCGGGGATCTGGAAACAAGAGACCCAGTACTTC. Supplemented by reference TRBV7-2 and TRBJ2-5, the full variable domain reads GAGVSQSPSNKVTEKGKDVELRCDPISGHTALYWYRQSLGQGLEFLIYFQGNSAPDKSGLPSDRFSAERTGGSVSTLTIQRTQQEDSAVYLCASSLGLAGIWKQETQYFGPGTRLLVL.

This clone was seen once. The genes are TRBV7-2 and TRBJ2-5, with 8 bases that match TRBD2. This CDR3 contains 15 residues. Germline CDR1 and CDR2: SGHTA and FQGNSA. V trimming: 0 bases; J trimming: 4 bases; junction bases outside the gene matches: 4. The CDR3 nucleotides are TGTGCCAGCAGCTTAGCGCAGAGCGGGGGAGAGACCCAGTACTTC. It is translated as CASSLAQSGGETQYF. Full variable domain (rest looked up from reference TRBV7-2 and TRBJ2-5): GAGVSQSPSNKVTEKGKDVELRCDPISGHTALYWYRQSLGQGLEFLIYFQGNSAPDKSGLPSDRFSAERTGGSVSTLTIQRTQQEDSAVYLCASSLAQSGGETQYFGPGTRLLVL.

V is TRBV6-1 and J is TRBJ1-2, with D unclear. CDR3 length: 13 amino acids. The ends were cut back, 1 base at V and 4 bases at J, with 7 bases in the middle. The germline gives CDR1 MNHNS, CDR2 SASEGT. The chain's CDR3 is CASSEVTSYGYTF. CDR3 sequence (DNA): TGTGCCAGCAGTGAAGTTACTTCCTATGGCTACACCTTC.

The genes are TRBV9 and TRBJ1-4, with 10 bases identical to TRBD1. CDR3 size: 17 residues. V shed 4 bases, J shed 7 bases, and the junction held 13 bases outside the gene matches. Per germline, CDR1 SGDLS and CDR2 YYNGEE. CDR3 loop: CASSPGTGALSREKLFF. CDR3 nucleotide sequence: TGTGCCAGCAGCCCGGGGACAGGGGCTTTATCACGTGAAAAACTGTTTTTT. Looking up the rest from reference TRBV9 and TRBJ1-4 gives the full variable domain: DSGVTQTPKHLITATGQRVTLRCSPRSGDLSVYWYQQSLDQGLQFLIQYYNGEERAKGNILERFSAQQFPDLHSELNLSSLELGDSALYFCASSPGTGALSREKLFFGSGTQLSVL.

The chain links TRBV5-4 to TRBJ2-7; 14 bases agree with TRBD2. CDR1 is SGHNT, CDR2 YYREEE, per germline (reference sequence). This CDR3 contains 14 residues. With V trimmed by 0 bases and J by 9 bases, 2 bases remained unmatched. Here the CDR3 DNA reads TGTGCCAGCAGCTTGGGGGGACTAGCGGGAGTGCAGTACTTC. Translation: CASSLGGLAGVQYF.

V is TRBV4-1 and J is TRBJ2-5; 8 nucleotides line up with TRBD1. CDR1 MGHRA and CDR2 YSYEKL come from the germline V gene. With V trimmed by 1 base and J by 5 bases, 15 bases remained unmatched. The CDR3 length is 18 residues. The CDR3 DNA reads as TGCGCCAGCAGCCAAGCCCGCTCGTCAGACAGGGGTGGGGAGACCCAGTACTTC. Residues: CASSQARSSDRGGETQYF.

This rearrangement joins TRBV19 to TRBJ1-5; D is undetermined. The CDR3 covers 16 residues. Germline V lookup: CDR1 LNHDA, CDR2 SQIVND (reference sequence). With 0 bases removed from V and 2 bases from J, the gap between germline ends came to 11 bases. CDR3 bases: TGTGCCAGTAGTATAGAGGGAGGGATACGCAATCAGCCCCAGCATTTT. This encodes CASSIEGGIRNQPQHF.

Details on this clone: The same CDR3 is also encoded by other DNA sequences in this sample. V and J are TRBV9 and TRBJ1-1; D may be TRBD1 (5 bases). Trimming left V 3 bases short and J 1 base short, with 7 bases between. From germline, CDR1 is SGDLS and CDR2 YYNGEE. The CDR3 is made up of 13 amino acids. CDR3 sequence: CASSATGNTEAFF. CDR3 DNA: TGTGCCAGCAGCGCTACAGGGAACACTGAAGCTTTCTTT.

The gene calls are TRBV9 and TRBJ1-5; no definite D call. Trimming stripped 2 bases from V and 3 bases from J, with 6 bases between. CDR1 and CDR2 (germline): SGDLS, YYNGEE. The CDR3 has 13 amino acids. CDR3 residues: CASSVGHNQPQHF. The DNA of the CDR3 is TGTGCCAGCAGCGTGGGCCACAATCAGCCCCAGCATTTT. Drawing the rest from reference TRBV9 and TRBJ1-5, the complete variable domain is DSGVTQTPKHLITATGQRVTLRCSPRSGDLSVYWYQQSLDQGLQFLIQYYNGEERAKGNILERFSAQQFPDLHSELNLSSLELGDSALYFCASSVGHNQPQHFGDGTRLSIL.

This chain joins TRBV5-1 and TRBJ2-2, with 8 bases fitting TRBD2. Germline V gene data show CDR1 as SGHRS and CDR2 as YFSETQ. V shed 0 bases and J 4 bases; nucleotides not matched to a gene: 8. The CDR3 spans 17 residues. In nucleotides, the CDR3 is TGCGCCAGCAGCTTGGAGGAAGCGGGGGACCGCACCGGGGAGCTGTTTTTT. This codes for CASSLEEAGDRTGELFF. The full variable domain, in which reference TRBV5-1 and TRBJ2-2 provide the parts outside the CDR3, is KAGVTQTPRYLIKTRGQQVTLSCSPISGHRSVSWYQQTPGQGLQFLFEYFSETQRNKGNFPGRFSGRQFSNSRSEMNVSTLELGDSALYLCASSLEEAGDRTGELFFGEGSRLTVL.

V usage is TRBV19 and J usage is TRBJ1-2, with D possibly being TRBD1 (5 bases). Germline assignment: CDR1 LNHDA and CDR2 SQIVND (reference sequence). There are 15 residues in the CDR3. V was clipped by 2 bases and J by 1 base, with 11 bases between them. The CDR3: CASSINGADNYGYTF. The DNA for the CDR3 is TGTGCCAGTAGTATAAATGGGGCTGATAACTATGGCTACACCTTC.

In this sample, this clone turned up once. Other DNA sequences of this sample code for an identical CDR3. This sequence joins TRBV3-1 (or the pseudogene TRBV3-2) and TRBJ1-2; 10 positions agree with TRBD1. The CDR3 consists of 14 residues. The germline gives CDR1 LGHDT, CDR2 YNNKEL (reference sequence). Trimming at V came to 4 bases and at J to 4 bases, leaving 3 bases not matched to a gene. The CDR3 sequence: CASSPGQGGYGYTF. For the CDR3, the DNA is TGTGCCAGCAGCCCCGGACAGGGGGGCTATGGCTACACCTTC.

This clone was observed a handful of times. V and J are TRBV9 and TRBJ2-1; the D is unclear. Germline CDR1 is SGDLS and CDR2 is YYNGEE. V was shortened by 7 bases and J by 5 bases, with 4 bases between the two germline ends. The CDR3 runs to 10 residues. The CDR3 region has the DNA TGTGCCAGCGGAGACAATGAGCAGTTCTTC. Protein product: CASGDNEQFF.

The chain uses TRBV3-1 (or the pseudogene TRBV3-2) and TRBJ2-5; D possibly corresponds to TRBD1 (6 bases). The CDR3 has 14 residues. Germline loops: CDR1 LGHDT, CDR2 YNNKEL (reference sequence). Trimming took off 4 bases at V and 7 bases at J, with 16 bases between the two ends. This chain's CDR3 is CASSPGTSGGTQYF. The CDR3 nucleotides read TGTGCCAGCAGCCCAGGGACAAGTGGTGGGACCCAGTACTTC.